This is a list of T cell receptor beta chains from one sample in a study of T-cell memory formation after mild COVID-19. TCRdb reprocessed the 5' RACE reads via MiXCR and lists one record per CDR3 protein. The table shows fewer than 450,000 distinct CDR3 sequences, with 21% occurring only once. The sequenced sample consisted of PBMCs or a T cell subset sorted from them (not recorded which). The receptors were sampled from an adult woman who had mild COVID-19 (a few samples of this study predate the infection). Cell type and time point are not known. The CDR3 runs from the conserved cysteine through the conserved F or W. The order of the fields is D gene, V gene, clone size, J gene, CDR3 protein. The D gene is left open where the match is weak. Not all rows give a size; the values are once, few, many and, for expanded clones, a class.

>NA|TRBV7-6|few|TRBJ1-6
CASSPPPLPYNSPLHF
>NA|TRBV5-1|few|TRBJ2-5
CASSYLGPSLAQETQYF
>NA|TRBV4-1|NA|TRBJ1-1
CASSQDKGGKGTEAFF
>TRBD2|TRBV3-1|NA|TRBJ2-1
CASSLVAGVVEQFF
>NA|TRBV4-1|NA|TRBJ1-2
CASSVPFAGDGYTF
>NA|TRBV20-1|NA|TRBJ2-1
CSARLRSSYNEQFF
>TRBD2|TRBV6-5|few|TRBJ2-7
CASSYTSGGGQYF
>NA|TRBV5-6|few|TRBJ1-6
CASSLAANSPLHF
>NA|TRBV6-6|NA|TRBJ1-2
CAGNDRNYGYTF
>NA|TRBV7-9|NA|TRBJ2-3
CASSLHGVVTDTQYF
>TRBD2|TRBV24-1|few|TRBJ2-7
CATSDGPGGEQYF
>TRBD2|TRBV18|NA|TRBJ2-7
CASSPPGTRYERYF
>NA|TRBV5-6|NA|TRBJ1-1
CASTPWGVSTEAFF
>NA|TRBV12-3/TRBV12-4|NA|TRBJ2-1
CASSTHRPSYNEQFF
>NA|TRBV10-3|NA|TRBJ1-4
CASTGGDEKLFF
>NA|TRBV12-3/TRBV12-4|few|TRBJ2-4
CASSFGEANIQYF
>TRBD2|TRBV4-1|NA|TRBJ2-2
CASSQDGEGRAGELFF
>TRBD2|TRBV3-1|few|TRBJ2-1
CASSSRTSGGAGNEQFF
>NA|TRBV29-1|few|TRBJ2-1
CSALGVPPYNEQFF
>TRBD1|TRBV14|NA|TRBJ2-1
CASSRRQGQNNEQFF
>TRBD2|TRBV5-1|many|TRBJ2-1
CASSLGLADYNEQFF
>NA|TRBV9|many|TRBJ2-3
CASSVGGDTQYF
>TRBD1|TRBV15|NA|TRBJ1-2
CATSRDRQGGTGYGYTF
>NA|TRBV28|few|TRBJ2-1
CASSLRIEQFF